This T cell receptor (beta chain) was identified during a study of CD8+ T cells in alopecia areata. Regarding treatment: oral pan-JAK inhibitor, 5-10 mg twice daily. Reverse transcription of extracted RNA yielded cDNA, which provided the sequencing template. The assay was immunoSEQ multiplex PCR, and TCRdb's table has in-frame clones only and misses some. In the table there are just under 65,000 clones, 40% to 55% of which are singletons. The study, taken as a whole, reports: Significant decreases in scalp clonality and expanded CD8+ clones followed tofacitinib treatment.

As regards this clone: No antigen is known for it.

Per germline, CDR1 SGHNT and CDR2 YYREEE (reference sequence). This CDR3 has 15 residues. Trimming removed 4 bases at V and 6 bases at J, with 17 bases between. The sequence was obtained from a human donor with alopecia areata. The sequencing here drew on CD8+ T cells sorted from blood, taken at approximately week 36, from a patient treated with tofacitinib. The chain recombines TRBV5-4 with TRBJ1-5, with D possibly matching TRBD1 (5 bases). CDR3 nucleotide sequence: TGTGCCAGCAGCATCCGGCCAGGGAGCGGTCAGCCCCAGCATTTT. This gives the protein CASSIRPGSGQPQHF.